The rows below give T cell receptor beta chains drawn from one sample of a study of blood T cell repertoires in COVID-19. Only in-frame clones appear in the TCRdb table, and some are missing; sequencing was by immunoSEQ multiplex PCR. This sample yields approximately 280,000 clones, of which around 91% are seen a single time; about 12% belongs to the top ten. The specimen was peripheral blood. The receptors were gathered from a woman in her sixties or seventies with acute or convalescent COVID-19. Both conserved end residues are part of each CDR3. The order of the fields is V gene, clone size, D gene, J gene, CDR3 protein, CDR3 DNA. A D gene is named only where the DNA matches it firmly. Clone size is given for some rows only: seen once, a few or many times, or a class if the clone is expanded.

TRBV10-1	NA	NA	TRBJ1-3	CASSDSTVFHSGNTIYF	TGCGCCAGCAGTGACTCGACAGTATTCCACTCTGGAAACACCATATATTTT
TRBV28	NA	NA	TRBJ1-1	CASSFWETGTEAFF	TGTGCCAGCAGTTTCTGGGAGACGGGCACTGAAGCTTTCTTT
TRBV10-3	NA	NA	TRBJ1-5	CAISEYGTSYSNQPQHF	TGTGCCATCAGTGAATACGGGACATCGTATAGCAATCAGCCCCAGCATTTT
TRBV19	NA	NA	TRBJ1-1	CASSITGVNTEAFF	TGTGCCAGTAGTATAACGGGAGTGAACACTGAAGCTTTCTTT
TRBV10-3	NA	NA	TRBJ1-1	CAISESRGLNTEAFF	TGTGCCATCAGTGAGTCGAGAGGGCTTAACACTGAAGCTTTCTTT
TRBV6-2/TRBV6-3	NA	TRBD2	TRBJ2-1	CASSNGPTSGRGVF	TGTGCCAGCAGCAATGGGCCGACTAGCGGGAGGGGGGTCTTC
TRBV29-1	NA	TRBD2	TRBJ2-1	CSVEGSRLAGVPYNEQFF	TGCAGCGTCGAAGGGTCCCGTCTAGCGGGAGTCCCCTACAATGAGCAGTTCTTC
TRBV7-3	NA	NA	TRBJ2-7	CASSTGTENEQYF	TGTGCCAGCTCCACAGGGACCGAAAACGAGCAGTACTTC
TRBV28	once	NA	TRBJ2-1	CASSLARNEQFF	TGTGCCAGCAGCTTGGCGCGGAATGAGCAGTTCTTC
TRBV12-5	NA	NA	TRBJ2-2	CASGQSGADTGELFF	TGTGCTAGTGGGCAATCAGGGGCGGACACCGGGGAGCTGTTTTTT
TRBV18	NA	TRBD2	TRBJ2-7	CASSPSGNTYEQYF	TGTGCCAGCTCACCTAGCGGGAATACCTACGAGCAGTACTTC
TRBV28	few	NA	TRBJ2-7	CASSDRQYEQYF	TGTGCCAGCAGTGACCGACAGTACGAGCAGTACTTC
TRBV6-5	once	TRBD1	TRBJ1-1	CASSYSTGGPTEAFF	TGTGCCAGCAGTTACTCGACAGGGGGCCCGACTGAAGCTTTCTTT
TRBV2	NA	TRBD1	TRBJ1-2	CASSEIQAGGNYGYTF	TGTGCCAGCAGTGAAATACAAGCAGGGGGCAACTATGGCTACACCTTC
TRBV5-6	NA	TRBD2	TRBJ2-3	CASSLPGTRSTDTQYF	TGTGCCAGCAGCTTACCCGGGACTAGAAGCACAGATACGCAGTATTTT
TRBV24-1	NA	TRBD1	TRBJ2-2	CATSDSQGVVGELFF	TGTGCCACCAGTGATTCACAGGGGGTGGTCGGGGAGCTGTTTTTT
TRBV7-2	NA	TRBD2	TRBJ2-5	CASSLVGLAGARQETQYF	TGTGCCAGCAGCTTAGTGGGACTAGCGGGCGCCCGCCAAGAGACCCAGTACTTC
TRBV29-1	NA	NA	TRBJ1-1	CSVEWGPIGNEAFF	TGCAGCGTTGAGTGGGGCCCCATTGGCAATGAAGCTTTCTTT
TRBV7-3	NA	NA	TRBJ2-1	CASSLTGQSSYNEQFF	TGTGCCAGCAGCTTAACGGGCCAGAGCTCCTACAATGAGCAGTTCTTC
TRBV27	NA	NA	TRBJ2-3	CASRPGTYIAGDTQYF	TGTGCCAGCAGACCCGGGACTTATATCGCGGGCGATACGCAGTATTTT
TRBV19	few	NA	TRBJ1-4	CASSIGPSTNEKLFF	TGTGCCAGTAGTATAGGGCCATCAACTAATGAAAAACTGTTTTTT
TRBV9	NA	TRBD1	TRBJ1-3	CASSVGQGGHTIYF	TGTGCCAGCAGCGTAGGACAGGGAGGTCACACCATATATTTT
TRBV7-9	NA	NA	TRBJ2-3	CAGGAPDTQYF	TGTGCCGGAGGGGCCCCAGATACGCAGTATTTT
TRBV29-1	NA	TRBD2	TRBJ2-3	CSVRGSPDTQYF	TGCAGCGTCCGCGGGAGCCCAGATACGCAGTATTTT
TRBV19	NA	TRBD1	TRBJ1-4	CASSAGQGNEKLFF	TGTGCCAGTAGTGCGGGACAGGGGAATGAAAAACTGTTTTTT
TRBV11-2	NA	NA	TRBJ2-7	CASSLGQSYEQYF	TGTGCCAGCAGCTTGGGCCAGTCCTACGAGCAGTACTTC
TRBV5-4	NA	TRBD1	TRBJ2-3	CASSLVRDSRGADTQYF	TGTGCCAGCAGCTTGGTACGGGACAGCCGAGGGGCAGATACGCAGTATTTT
TRBV18	NA	TRBD2	TRBJ2-3	CASSRQRGGSTDTQYF	TGTGCCAGCTCGCGTCAGCGGGGGGGAAGCACAGATACGCAGTATTTT
TRBV10-3	NA	TRBD1	TRBJ1-3	CAISGTGGGNTIYF	TGTGCCATCAGTGGGACAGGGGGTGGAAACACCATATATTTT
TRBV5-1	once	TRBD1	TRBJ1-2	CASSLAGQGPNNYGYTF	TGCGCCAGCAGCTTGGCGGGACAGGGCCCTAATAACTATGGCTACACCTTC
TRBV7-2	many	TRBD1	TRBJ2-7	CASSLVRGAGGAEQYF	TGTGCCAGCAGCTTAGTTCGCGGTGCAGGGGGCGCCGAGCAGTACTTC
TRBV27	NA	NA	TRBJ1-6	CASSFTGNSPLHF	TGTGCCAGCAGTTTTACGGGGAATTCACCCCTCCACTTT
TRBV24-1	once	TRBD1	TRBJ2-4	CATSEGTGAKNIQYF	TGTGCCACCAGTGAAGGGACAGGGGCCAAAAACATTCAGTACTTC
TRBV23-1	NA	TRBD2	TRBJ2-3	CASSQLGGGREDTQYF	TGCGCCAGCAGTCAATTGGGGGGGGGACGGGAAGATACGCAGTATTTT
TRBV4-3	NA	TRBD1	TRBJ1-1	CARQGANTEAFF	TGCGCCAGGCAGGGGGCGAACACTGAAGCTTTCTTT
TRBV10-3	NA	NA	TRBJ2-3	CAISVGGADTQYF	TGTGCCATCAGTGTCGGGGGTGCAGATACGCAGTATTTT
TRBV28	once	TRBD1	TRBJ1-2	CASSSGTGFLGYTF	TGTGCCAGCAGTTCCGGGACAGGGTTTTTGGGCTACACCTTC
TRBV7-9	NA	TRBD1	TRBJ1-2	CASSLDRGLSGYTF	TGTGCCAGCAGCTTAGACAGGGGGCTTTCGGGCTACACCTTC
TRBV7-9	NA	TRBD1	TRBJ2-2	CASSLRQGENTGELFF	TGTGCCAGCAGCTTGCGACAGGGGGAGAACACCGGGGAGCTGTTTTTT
TRBV21-1	NA	NA	TRBJ1-1	CASSKRTTRTNTEAFF	TGTGCCAGCAGCAAAAGGACTACTCGGACGAACACTGAAGCTTTCTTT